The rows below give T cell receptor beta chains drawn from one sample of a study of control samples from healthy donors and cancer patients. Data came from immunoSEQ multiplex PCR; TCRdb stores just in-frame clones and leaves some out. The repertoire holds about 100,000 clones, with roughly nine tenths as singletons. The sequenced sample was blood. These receptor sequences come from a woman in her forties or fifties in good health. CDR3s include the opening cysteine and the closing phenylalanine or tryptophan. A D gene is named only where the DNA matches it firmly. Expanded clones are given a class, and other clones once, few, many or no size at all.

d_gene	v_gene	abundance	j_gene	len	CDR3nt	CDR3aa
TRBD1	TRBV4-2	.	TRBJ1-1	15	TGTGCCAGCAGCCAAGATGGACAGGCGAACACTGAAGCTTTCTTT	CASSQDGQANTEAFF
.	TRBV18	.	TRBJ2-1	15	TGTGCCAGCTCACCCCGGACCACCGCAAAGGATGAGCAGTTCTTC	CASSPRTTAKDEQFF
.	TRBV27	.	TRBJ2-3	17	TGTGCCAGCAGCACGCCAAGAGGCAGGATCAGCACAGATACGCAGTATTTT	CASSTPRGRISTDTQYF
.	TRBV7-9	.	TRBJ1-5	15	TGTGCCAGCAGCTTGGGCGGGCCTGGGAATCAGCCCCAGCATTTT	CASSLGGPGNQPQHF
.	TRBV7-2	.	TRBJ2-2	14	TGTGCCAGCAGCCAGGGACGGAACACCGGGGAGCTGTTTTTT	CASSQGRNTGELFF
.	TRBV2	.	TRBJ1-2	12	TGTGCCAGCAGTGGAACAGGGTTCGGCTACACCTTC	CASSGTGFGYTF
TRBD2	TRBV29-1	.	TRBJ2-1	15	TGCAGCGTTGAACCCCGACTAGCGGAGCACAATGAGCAGTTCTTC	CSVEPRLAEHNEQFF
.	TRBV6-5	.	TRBJ1-5	14	TGTGCCAGCAGTTATTACGTGGGCAATCAGCCCCAGCATTTT	CASSYYVGNQPQHF
TRBD2	TRBV5-1	once	TRBJ2-1	15	TGCGCCAGCAGCGTAGTGACTAGCGGGAGTGATGAGCAGTTCTTC	CASSVVTSGSDEQFF
.	TRBV6-6	.	TRBJ1-5	15	TGTGCCAGCAGGGGGGGGGAGCGAAGCAATCAGCCCCAGCATTTT	CASRGGERSNQPQHF
TRBD1	TRBV6-5	.	TRBJ1-1	14	TGTGCCAGCAGTAAAAGTCCGGGACAGGTAAAAGCTTTCTTT	CASSKSPGQVKAFF
.	TRBV4-1	.	TRBJ2-1	16	TGCGCCAGCAGCCAAGATGACTATGTACGGACCAATGAGCAGTTCTTC	CASSQDDYVRTNEQFF
TRBD1	TRBV10-1	few	TRBJ1-2	13	TGCGCCAGCAGCGTGGACAGGTCCTATGGCTACACCTTC	CASSVDRSYGYTF
TRBD1	TRBV11-1	.	TRBJ1-1	14	TGTGCCAGCCAAGTAAATCAGGGGGCTGGTGAAGCTTTCTTT	CASQVNQGAGEAFF
TRBD2	TRBV11-3	few	TRBJ2-1	16	TGTGCCAGCAGCTGGACTAGCGGCAGCTCCTACAATGAGCAGTTCTTC	CASSWTSGSSYNEQFF
.	TRBV30	.	TRBJ2-4	13	TGTGCCTGGAGTTCGGTAGCCAAAAACATTCAGTACTTC	CAWSSVAKNIQYF
.	TRBV7-8	.	TRBJ1-5	17	TGTGCCAGCAGCTTAGCGCCCAGGGGCGGGAGCAATCAGCCCCAGCATTTT	CASSLAPRGGSNQPQHF
TRBD1	TRBV2	many	TRBJ1-5	15	TGTGCCAGCAGGGAGACAGGGAATAATGTTCAGCCCCAGCATTTT	CASRETGNNVQPQHF
.	TRBV2	.	TRBJ1-5	13	TGTGCCAGCAAGGTCAGGAGCAATCAGCCCCAGCATTTT	CASKVRSNQPQHF
TRBD2	TRBV4-2	.	TRBJ2-5	16	TGTGCCAGCAGCCAAGAATTTTCGGCGGGAGTGGAGACCCAGTACTTC	CASSQEFSAGVETQYF
.	TRBV6-5	few	TRBJ1-5	14	TGTGCCAGCAGTTCCAGGGGCGGGAATCAGCCCCAGCATTTT	CASSSRGGNQPQHF
.	TRBV19	few	TRBJ1-4	13	TGTGCCAGTAGTCTCGGGCGAGGTGAAAAACTGTTTTTT	CASSLGRGEKLFF
.	TRBV9	few	TRBJ2-3	15	TGTGCCAGCAGCGTATGGGGACTTGCCACAGATACGCAGTATTTT	CASSVWGLATDTQYF
.	TRBV10-2	.	TRBJ2-5	14	TGCGCCAGCAGTGAATCTCGCGGGGAGGAGACCCAGTACTTC	CASSESRGEETQYF